These T cell receptor beta chains were read from a single sample in a study of T-cell memory formation after mild COVID-19. TCRdb fed the 5' RACE reads into MiXCR, producing one record per CDR3 protein. The table shows 400,000 to 450,000 distinct CDR3 sequences, with roughly 18% occurring only once. Sequencing was performed on PBMCs or a T cell subset sorted from them (not recorded which). The receptors derive from a young man who had mild COVID-19 (a few samples of this study predate the infection). Cell type and time point are not known. Each CDR3 is given with its conserved first and last residue. D genes are given only for firm matches. Size values are once, few and many counts, or a class for expanded clones, and some rows have none.

clone_size: .; v_call: TRBV11-3; d_call: .; j_call: TRBJ2-1; cdr3_aa: CASSFSGGRNYNEQFF; cdr3_nt: TGTGCCAGCAGCTTCTCCGGGGGACGGAACTACAATGAGCAGTTCTTC
clone_size: few; v_call: TRBV5-1; d_call: .; j_call: TRBJ2-7; cdr3_aa: CASSRGTAPYEQYF; cdr3_nt: TGCGCCAGCAGCAGGGGGACGGCTCCCTACGAGCAGTACTTC
clone_size: .; v_call: TRBV5-1; d_call: .; j_call: TRBJ2-5; cdr3_aa: CASSLAPGAETQYF; cdr3_nt: TGCGCCAGCAGCTTGGCCCCAGGGGCAGAGACCCAGTACTTC
clone_size: .; v_call: TRBV9; d_call: TRBD1; j_call: TRBJ1-6; cdr3_aa: CASSVGDRPYNSPLHF; cdr3_nt: TGTGCCAGCAGCGTAGGGGACAGGCCGTATAATTCACCCCTCCACTTT
clone_size: .; v_call: TRBV5-1; d_call: .; j_call: TRBJ2-5; cdr3_aa: CASRLGIRETQYF; cdr3_nt: TGCGCCAGCAGATTAGGTATCCGAGAGACCCAGTACTTC
clone_size: many; v_call: TRBV7-2; d_call: .; j_call: TRBJ1-1; cdr3_aa: CASSLRAQNTEAFF; cdr3_nt: TGTGCCAGCAGCTTAAGGGCCCAGAACACTGAAGCTTTCTTT
clone_size: few; v_call: TRBV12-3/TRBV12-4; d_call: .; j_call: TRBJ1-1; cdr3_aa: CASTEGVRGARTEAFF; cdr3_nt: TGTGCCAGCACCGAAGGGGTACGGGGGGCTAGAACTGAAGCTTTCTTT
clone_size: .; v_call: TRBV7-9; d_call: TRBD1; j_call: TRBJ1-4; cdr3_aa: CASSLTRQGVNEKLFF; cdr3_nt: TGTGCCAGCAGCTTAACTCGACAGGGCGTCAATGAAAAACTGTTTTTT
clone_size: .; v_call: TRBV20-1; d_call: .; j_call: TRBJ2-3; cdr3_aa: CSAYRVGSTDTQYF; cdr3_nt: TGCAGTGCTTACAGGGTGGGTTCCACAGATACGCAGTATTTT
clone_size: .; v_call: TRBV29-1; d_call: .; j_call: TRBJ1-2; cdr3_aa: CSVEDETDGYTF; cdr3_nt: TGCAGCGTTGAAGATGAGACGGATGGCTACACCTTC
clone_size: .; v_call: TRBV7-2; d_call: TRBD2; j_call: TRBJ2-3; cdr3_aa: CASSSGGTHYF; cdr3_nt: TGTGCCAGCAGTAGCGGGGGTACGCATTATTTT
clone_size: few; v_call: TRBV7-2; d_call: .; j_call: TRBJ1-4; cdr3_aa: CASSLVVGDEKLFF; cdr3_nt: TGTGCCAGCAGCTTAGTAGTGGGCGACGAAAAACTGTTTTTT
clone_size: few; v_call: TRBV9; d_call: .; j_call: TRBJ2-1; cdr3_aa: CASSVEISPLRDNEQFF; cdr3_nt: TGTGCCAGCAGCGTAGAGATATCCCCTCTACGAGACAATGAGCAGTTCTTC
clone_size: .; v_call: TRBV11-2; d_call: .; j_call: TRBJ2-1; cdr3_aa: CASSRPGSRDNEQFF; cdr3_nt: TGTGCCAGCAGCCGTCCGGGGTCTAGGGACAATGAGCAGTTCTTC
clone_size: .; v_call: TRBV12-3/TRBV12-4; d_call: .; j_call: TRBJ1-1; cdr3_aa: CASTSVANTEDFF; cdr3_nt: TGTGCCAGCACCTCGGTCGCGAACACTGAAGATTTCTTT
clone_size: .; v_call: TRBV10-3; d_call: TRBD1; j_call: TRBJ1-1; cdr3_aa: CAISSTGAEAFF; cdr3_nt: TGTGCCATCAGTTCGACAGGGGCTGAAGCTTTCTTT
clone_size: .; v_call: TRBV7-2; d_call: TRBD1; j_call: TRBJ1-3; cdr3_aa: CASKKTGGGNTIYF; cdr3_nt: TGTGCCAGCAAGAAAACAGGGGGTGGAAACACCATATATTTT
clone_size: .; v_call: TRBV4-3; d_call: .; j_call: TRBJ1-2; cdr3_aa: CASSRETANYGYTF; cdr3_nt: TGCGCCAGCAGCCGAGAGACGGCTAACTATGGCTACACCTTC
clone_size: few; v_call: TRBV20-1; d_call: TRBD1; j_call: TRBJ2-6; cdr3_aa: CSARVGSGTARTSGANVLTF; cdr3_nt: TGCAGTGCTAGAGTTGGATCCGGGACAGCAAGGACCTCTGGGGCCAACGTCCTGACTTTC
clone_size: few; v_call: TRBV5-4; d_call: .; j_call: TRBJ1-5; cdr3_aa: CASSVEGGNQPQHF; cdr3_nt: TGTGCCAGCAGTGTGGAGGGAGGCAATCAGCCCCAGCATTTT
clone_size: few; v_call: TRBV7-2; d_call: .; j_call: TRBJ1-5; cdr3_aa: CASSLVRRGGDNQPQHF; cdr3_nt: TGTGCCAGCAGCTTAGTTCGCAGGGGAGGGGACAATCAGCCCCAGCATTTT
clone_size: .; v_call: TRBV7-2; d_call: TRBD2; j_call: TRBJ2-3; cdr3_aa: CASSPFGGGSTDTQYF; cdr3_nt: TGTGCCAGCAGCCCATTTGGCGGGGGGAGCACAGATACGCAGTATTTT
clone_size: .; v_call: TRBV18; d_call: .; j_call: TRBJ1-1; cdr3_aa: CASSPRENTEAFF; cdr3_nt: TGTGCCAGCTCACCAAGGGAGAACACTGAAGCTTTCTTT
clone_size: few; v_call: TRBV7-8; d_call: .; j_call: TRBJ2-3; cdr3_aa: CASSLITADTQYF; cdr3_nt: TGTGCCAGCAGCTTAATAACAGCAGATACGCAGTATTTT
clone_size: few; v_call: TRBV5-5; d_call: TRBD1; j_call: TRBJ1-2; cdr3_aa: CASSWGQARITYGYTF; cdr3_nt: TGTGCCAGCAGCTGGGGACAGGCCCGAATAACCTATGGCTACACCTTC
clone_size: few; v_call: TRBV27; d_call: TRBD2; j_call: TRBJ2-1; cdr3_aa: CASRAYLAGGYNEQFF; cdr3_nt: TGTGCCAGCAGAGCCTACTTAGCGGGGGGGTACAATGAGCAGTTCTTC
clone_size: many; v_call: TRBV27; d_call: .; j_call: TRBJ2-7; cdr3_aa: CASSFSGTFYEQYF; cdr3_nt: TGTGCCAGCAGTTTTTCGGGTACTTTCTACGAGCAGTACTTC
clone_size: few; v_call: TRBV6-5; d_call: .; j_call: TRBJ2-2; cdr3_aa: CASSYNGNTGELFF; cdr3_nt: TGTGCCAGCAGTTACAACGGGAACACCGGGGAGCTGTTTTTT
clone_size: few; v_call: TRBV4-3; d_call: TRBD1; j_call: TRBJ1-6; cdr3_aa: CASSRLTGGNSPLHF; cdr3_nt: TGCGCCAGCAGCCGACTAACAGGGGGCAATTCACCCCTCCACTTT
clone_size: .; v_call: TRBV5-1; d_call: TRBD2; j_call: TRBJ2-1; cdr3_aa: CASSPLGGGYNEQFF; cdr3_nt: TGCGCCAGCAGCCCCCTTGGGGGGGGATACAATGAGCAGTTCTTC
clone_size: few; v_call: TRBV11-3; d_call: .; j_call: TRBJ2-5; cdr3_aa: CASSPKSGETQYF; cdr3_nt: TGTGCCAGCAGCCCCAAAAGCGGAGAGACCCAGTACTTC
clone_size: .; v_call: TRBV20-1; d_call: .; j_call: TRBJ1-1; cdr3_aa: CSARSDRNTEAFF; cdr3_nt: TGCAGTGCTAGGTCGGACCGGAACACTGAAGCTTTCTTT
clone_size: few; v_call: TRBV20-1; d_call: TRBD1; j_call: TRBJ1-6; cdr3_aa: CSARNPGQGYNSPLHF; cdr3_nt: TGCAGTGCTAGAAATCCGGGACAGGGGTATAATTCACCCCTCCACTTT
clone_size: many; v_call: TRBV6-6; d_call: .; j_call: TRBJ2-3; cdr3_aa: CASSGGTDTQYF; cdr3_nt: TGTGCCAGCTCAGGGGGCACAGATACGCAGTATTTT
clone_size: few; v_call: TRBV6-6; d_call: TRBD1; j_call: TRBJ1-1; cdr3_aa: CASSKTTGGRTEAFF; cdr3_nt: TGTGCCAGCAGTAAGACGACAGGGGGCCGTACTGAAGCTTTCTTT
clone_size: few; v_call: TRBV11-2; d_call: TRBD1; j_call: TRBJ1-2; cdr3_aa: CASSFRTGGGLDYGYTF; cdr3_nt: TGTGCCAGCAGCTTTCGAACAGGGGGCGGATTGGACTATGGCTACACCTTC
clone_size: many; v_call: TRBV6-5; d_call: TRBD1; j_call: TRBJ2-2; cdr3_aa: CASSSPGQGSGELFF; cdr3_nt: TGTGCCAGCAGTTCACCGGGACAGGGGAGCGGGGAGCTGTTTTTT
clone_size: few; v_call: TRBV14; d_call: .; j_call: TRBJ1-1; cdr3_aa: CASSQEIRQSPEAFF; cdr3_nt: TGTGCCAGCAGCCAAGAAATCAGGCAATCCCCTGAAGCTTTCTTT
clone_size: few; v_call: TRBV11-2; d_call: .; j_call: TRBJ2-5; cdr3_aa: CASSRDWAETQYF; cdr3_nt: TGTGCCAGCAGCCGTGACTGGGCCGAGACCCAGTACTTC
clone_size: many; v_call: TRBV6-1; d_call: TRBD1; j_call: TRBJ1-5; cdr3_aa: CASSADRVGQPQHF; cdr3_nt: TGTGCCAGCAGCGCAGACAGGGTGGGTCAGCCCCAGCATTTT
clone_size: .; v_call: TRBV28; d_call: .; j_call: TRBJ1-3; cdr3_aa: CASSLGQTPNTIYF; cdr3_nt: TGTGCCAGCAGTTTAGGACAGACTCCCAACACCATATATTTT
clone_size: .; v_call: TRBV5-6; d_call: .; j_call: TRBJ2-7; cdr3_aa: CASSLTRGRVPYEQYF; cdr3_nt: TGTGCCAGCAGCTTGACTCGGGGCAGGGTACCCTACGAGCAGTACTTC
clone_size: few; v_call: TRBV6-2/TRBV6-3; d_call: .; j_call: TRBJ1-1; cdr3_aa: CASSYRRGTEAFF; cdr3_nt: TGTGCCAGCAGTTACCGGCGGGGCACTGAAGCTTTCTTT
clone_size: few; v_call: TRBV3-1; d_call: TRBD1; j_call: TRBJ1-2; cdr3_aa: CASSQDSGTGASNYGYTF; cdr3_nt: TGTGCCAGCAGCCAAGATTCCGGGACAGGGGCCAGTAACTATGGCTACACCTTC